Listed here are 2 T cell receptor beta chains from one sample, sequenced in a study of blood T cell repertoires in COVID-19. The table came from immunoSEQ multiplex PCR; TCRdb's copy has only in-frame clones and leaves some out. The data contain roughly 190,000 clones, roughly 81% of them singletons. The source material was peripheral blood. The receptors were sampled from a woman between 65 and 79 years old with active or convalescent COVID-19.

The chain carries TRBV30 and TRBJ2-5, with D tentatively TRBD2 (5 bases). Germline V lookup: CDR1 GTSNPN, CDR2 SVGIG (reference sequence). The germline V and J ends were trimmed by 0 bases and 5 bases, with 13 bases remaining between them. CDR3 size: 14 residues. This CDR3 is CAWSVTPGEETQYF. As DNA, the CDR3 is TGTGCCTGGAGTGTGACACCCGGGGAGGAGACCCAGTACTTC.

This chain links TRBV27 with TRBJ2-7; 9 bases are a match to TRBD1. Germline CDR1 is MNHEY and CDR2 is SMNVEV (reference sequence). V trimming: 6 bases; J trimming: 3 bases; junction bases outside the gene matches: 6. The CDR3 length is 14 residues. The CDR3 sequence: CASSRTGVFYEQYF. Here the CDR3 DNA reads TGTGCCAGCAGCAGGACAGGGGTTTTCTACGAGCAGTACTTC.